Following are 20 T cell receptor beta chains from one sample sequenced in a study of regulatory T cells in long-lasting Graves disease. With iRepertoire HTBI primers and Arm-PCR of CDR3 regions, TCR beta libraries were built. TCRdb itself ran the multiplex PCR reads through MiXCR, one entry per CDR3 protein. The table shows approximately 380,000 distinct CDR3 sequences, with under 25% occurring only once. The time point: persistent/refractory GD, antithyroid drugs over 5 years with positive TRAb. PBMCs provided the RNA from which the TCR library was made. The starting material was peripheral blood mononuclear cells (PBMCs), obtained when the disease was refractory, from a patient treated with antithyroid drugs. The receptors derive from a female donor with Graves disease.

The V and J genes are TRBV18 and TRBJ2-1; TRBD2 matches at 8 bases. Germline assignment: CDR1 KGHSH and CDR2 LQKENI. The CDR3 contains 15 residues. V was pared by 3 bases and J by 8 bases, with 9 bases of the junction left unmatched. The CDR3: CASSPDLKREYEQFF. In DNA form, the CDR3 reads TGTGCCAGCTCACCGGATTTGAAGCGGGAGTATGAGCAGTTCTTC.

The chain carries TRBV14 and TRBJ2-3; 7 bases map to TRBD1. CDR1 is SGHDN and CDR2 is FVKESK in the germline V gene. J gave up 2 bases and V 5 bases, and 7 bases lay outside the gene matches. The length of the CDR3 is 15 residues. Here the CDR3 DNA reads TGTGCCAGCAGCTTTTCGACAGGGTACACAGATACGCAGTATTTT. Protein product: CASSFSTGYTDTQYF.

A few counts support this clonotype. The V call is TRBV28, the J call TRBJ1-5, with TRBD1 identical over 9 bases. With the DNA end fitting TRBJ2-3 better, the J assignment may be wrong. This CDR3 is built from 15 residues. The germline gives CDR1 MDHEN, CDR2 SYDVKM. CDR3 in amino acids: CASSKQGAGGQPQYF. CDR3 DNA: TGTGCCAGCAGTAAACAGGGGGCTGGTGGTCAGCCCCAGTATTTT.

This rearrangement joins TRBV12-3 or TRBV12-4 to TRBJ1-2, with TRBD1 matching 7 bases. The CDR3 sequence is 15 residues long. V lost 6 bases and J lost 4; bases outside the gene matches: 11. The CDR3 DNA sequence: TGTGCCAGCAGGGGGGGGAGGGGGCTTCTCTATGGCTACACCTTC. Translating gives CASRGGRGLLYGYTF.

The chain combines TRBV4-2 with TRBJ2-7; D not certain. The CDR3 is made up of 13 amino acids. CDR1 and CDR2 from the germline V gene are LGHNA and YNFKEQ. Trimming took off 0 bases at V and 2 bases at J, with 5 bases between the two ends. The CDR3 sequence: CASSQDWPYEQYF. CDR3 coding DNA: TGTGCCAGCAGCCAAGATTGGCCCTACGAGCAGTACTTC.

This clonotype was seen repeatedly, ten times or more. The V and J genes are TRBV11-2 and TRBJ2-7, with D possibly matching TRBD1 (6 bases). The CDR3 has 15 residues. Per the germline V gene, CDR1 is SGHAT and CDR2 is FQNNGV. V was clipped by 1 base and J by 2 bases, with 12 bases between them. DNA for the CDR3: TGTGCCAGCAGCTTAGGGACAGCTTCTGCCTACGAGCAGTACTTC. Its protein is CASSLGTASAYEQYF.

The rearrangement joins TRBV6-2 or TRBV6-3 to TRBJ2-5, with D perhaps TRBD1 (5 bases). V was shortened by 4 bases and J by 5 bases, with 11 bases between the two germline ends. The CDR3 runs 13 residues. From germline, CDR1 is MNHEY and CDR2 SVGEGT. CDR3 coding DNA: TGTGCCAGCAGTTGGTTTGCAGGGGAGACCCAGTACTTC. Translating gives CASSWFAGETQYF.

This clonotype was seen a few times. This chain connects TRBV11-2 to TRBJ2-3; D perhaps matches TRBD1 (6 bases). V was shortened by 5 bases and J by 2 bases, with 14 bases between the two germline ends. The CDR3 runs 15 residues. Germline CDR1 SGHAT, CDR2 FQNNGV. The CDR3 bases are TGTGCCAGCAGCCAGCAGGGGATCTCCACAGATACGCAGTATTTT. Translated, it gives CASSQQGISTDTQYF.

This clonotype was counted ten times or more. The chain links TRBV2 to TRBJ1-1, with 7 bases fitting TRBD1. The CDR3 totals 16 residues. Per the germline V gene, CDR1 is SNHLY and CDR2 is FYNNEI. V shed 6 bases, J shed 0 bases, and the junction held 10 bases outside the gene matches. CDR3 loop: CASSPTGLPMNTEAFF. DNA for the CDR3: TGTGCCAGCAGCCCGACAGGGCTGCCCATGAACACTGAAGCTTTCTTT.

The chain recombines TRBV19 with TRBJ1-2, with TRBD1 as a possible D gene (5 bases). The germline V and J ends were trimmed by 2 bases and 3 bases, with 10 bases remaining between them. Germline values: CDR1 LNHDA, CDR2 SQIVND (reference sequence). This CDR3 has 14 amino acids. The CDR3 reads CASSIPGMDYGYTF. The CDR3 DNA reads TGTGCCAGTAGTATACCAGGGATGGACTATGGCTACACCTTC.

This clonotype was found a few times. The chain carries TRBV6-2 or TRBV6-3 and TRBJ1-4, with TRBD1 as a possible D gene (6 bases). This CDR3 contains 14 residues. CDR1 and CDR2 from the germline V gene are MNHEY and SVGEGT. Deletions cut 8 bases from V and 7 bases from J, with 17 bases between. CDR3 DNA: TGTGCCAGCTTTCGGGGGCAAGGGGTTGAAAAACTGTTTTTT. Translated, it gives CASFRGQGVEKLFF.

V usage is TRBV30 and J usage is TRBJ2-2; D might be TRBD2 (6 bases). The CDR3 length is 15 residues. Germline V gene data show CDR1 as GTSNPN and CDR2 as SVGIG (reference sequence). Trimming cost V 3 bases and J 6 bases, with 17 bases left between them. This CDR3 is CAWRIGGIGAGELFF. CDR3 bases: TGTGCCTGGAGAATTGGCGGGATCGGCGCCGGGGAGCTGTTTTTT.

This clonotype was observed at least ten times. The chain carries TRBV6-2 or TRBV6-3 and TRBJ2-5; TRBD1 might be the D (5 bases). Germline-derived CDR1 and CDR2 are MNHEY and SVGEGT. The CDR3 loop spans 15 amino acids. Trimming removed 5 bases from V and 3 bases from J, with 16 bases in between. CDR3 region: CASSDRGQGKETQYF. DNA for the CDR3: TGTGCCAGCAGTGATAGGGGTCAGGGAAAAGAGACCCAGTACTTC.

This chain connects TRBV11-2 to TRBJ2-4; a weak D match, TRBD2 (6 bases). Germline CDR1 reads SGHAT; CDR2 reads FQNNGV. The V end lost 5 bases, the J end lost 9 bases, and 20 bases lay between the germline ends. This CDR3 spans 15 amino acids. Written as DNA, the CDR3 is TGTGCCAGCAGCCCCTCCTCGGCGGGGAGCTCCATTCAGTACTTC. Amino acid sequence: CASSPSSAGSSIQYF.

With respect to this clonotype: Being one base from a much bigger clone, this may be a read error. Given the absence of the conserved phenylalanine or tryptophan at the CDR3 end, a read error is likely. This sequence joins TRBV3-1 and TRBJ1-1; D perhaps matches TRBD1 (5 bases). CDR1 is LGHDT and CDR2 is YNNKEL in the germline V gene (reference sequence). This CDR3 contains 13 residues. Trimming pared 5 bases from V and 1 base from J, leaving 8 bases between. The CDR3 coding sequence is TGTGCCAGCAGCTTTGGACAGAACACTGAAGCTTTCTCT. It encodes CASSFGQNTEAFS.

V usage is TRBV7-9 and J usage is TRBJ2-7; D is perhaps TRBD2 (6 bases). The CDR3 contains 15 residues. V lost 4 bases, J lost 0 bases, and 13 bases lay in between. CDR1 SEHNR and CDR2 FQNEAQ come from the germline V gene (reference sequence). The CDR3 region is CASSSSSAYSYEQYF. CDR3 sequence (DNA): TGTGCCAGCAGCTCCTCTAGCGCCTACTCCTACGAGCAGTACTTC.

J is TRBJ1-2 and V is TRBV19, with 11 nucleotides matching TRBD1. Losses at the gene ends were 7 bases for V and 8 bases for J; bases not matched to a gene: 6. Per germline, CDR1 LNHDA and CDR2 SQIVND (reference sequence). The CDR3 runs to 13 residues. As DNA, the CDR3 is TGTGCCAGTACCGGACAGGGGGCTCGGGGCTACACCTTC. Translation: CASTGQGARGYTF. The full variable domain, its missing parts supplied by reference TRBV19 and TRBJ1-2, is DGGITQSPKYLFRKEGQNVTLSCEQNLNHDAMYWYRQDPGQGLRLIYYSQIVNDFQKGDIAEGYSVSREKKESFPLTVTSAQKNPTAFYLCASTGQGARGYTFGSGTRLTVV.

This clonotype was found many times. The chain is built from TRBV28 and TRBJ2-7; no reliable D call. Germline lookup yields CDR1 MDHEN and CDR2 SYDVKM. The CDR3 loop spans 15 amino acids. The V end lost 4 bases, the J end lost 5 bases, and 18 bases lay between the germline ends. CDR3: CASSSAKVGPHEQYF. Written as DNA, the CDR3 is TGTGCCAGCAGTTCGGCCAAGGTAGGGCCCCACGAGCAGTACTTC.

The CDR3 loop reads CASSGQGRRGGYTF. In DNA form, the CDR3 reads TGTGCCAGCAGCGGACAGGGGAGGCGAGGCGGCTACACCTTC. This chain joins TRBV9 and TRBJ1-2; 8 nucleotides agree with TRBD1. V lost 3 bases, J lost 8 bases, and 9 bases stayed unmatched. The length of the CDR3 is 14 residues. Germline lookup yields CDR1 SGDLS and CDR2 YYNGEE.

V is TRBV19 and J is TRBJ2-5; D gene unclear. This CDR3 contains 12 residues. The ends were cut back, 8 bases at V and 5 bases at J, with 12 bases in the middle. CDR1 is LNHDA, CDR2 SQIVND, per germline (reference sequence). The CDR3 nucleotides read TGTGCCAGTCGTGGTGTTTTGGAGACCCAGTACTTC. As protein: CASRGVLETQYF. Full variable domain (missing parts from reference TRBV19 and TRBJ2-5): DGGITQSPKYLFRKEGQNVTLSCEQNLNHDAMYWYRQDPGQGLRLIYYSQIVNDFQKGDIAEGYSVSREKKESFPLTVTSAQKNPTAFYLCASRGVLETQYFGPGTRLLVL.